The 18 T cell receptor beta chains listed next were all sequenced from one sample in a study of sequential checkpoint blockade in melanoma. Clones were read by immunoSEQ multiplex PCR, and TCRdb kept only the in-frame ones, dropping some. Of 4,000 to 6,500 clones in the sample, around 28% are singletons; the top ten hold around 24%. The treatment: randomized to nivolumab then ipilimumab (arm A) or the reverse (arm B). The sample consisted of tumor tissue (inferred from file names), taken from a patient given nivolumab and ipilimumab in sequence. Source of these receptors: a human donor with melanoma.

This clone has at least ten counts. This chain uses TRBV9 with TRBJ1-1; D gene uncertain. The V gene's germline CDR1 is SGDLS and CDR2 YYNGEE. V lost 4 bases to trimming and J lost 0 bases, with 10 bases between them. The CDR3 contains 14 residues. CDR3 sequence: CASSPPRMNTEAFF. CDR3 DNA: TGTGCCAGCAGCCCCCCTAGGATGAACACTGAAGCTTTCTTT.

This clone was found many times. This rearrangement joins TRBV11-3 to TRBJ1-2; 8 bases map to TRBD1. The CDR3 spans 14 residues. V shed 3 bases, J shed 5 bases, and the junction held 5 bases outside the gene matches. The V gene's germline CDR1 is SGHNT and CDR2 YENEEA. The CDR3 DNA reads TGTGCCAGCAGCTTGCAGGGACAGGTGTATGGCTACACCTTC. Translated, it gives CASSLQGQVYGYTF.

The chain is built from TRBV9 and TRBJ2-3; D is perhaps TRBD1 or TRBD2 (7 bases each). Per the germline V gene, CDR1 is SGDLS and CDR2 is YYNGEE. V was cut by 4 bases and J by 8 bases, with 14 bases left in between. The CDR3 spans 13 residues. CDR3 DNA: TGTGCCAGCAGCCCCCAGGGGGAGGGTACGCAGTATTTT. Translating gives CASSPQGEGTQYF.

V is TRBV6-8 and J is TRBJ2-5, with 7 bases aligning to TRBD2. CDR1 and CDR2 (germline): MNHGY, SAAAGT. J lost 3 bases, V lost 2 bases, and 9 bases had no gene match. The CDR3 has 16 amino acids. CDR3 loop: CASSYLGGLGKETQYF. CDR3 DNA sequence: TGTGCCAGCAGTTACCTCGGGGGGTTGGGGAAAGAGACCCAGTACTTC.

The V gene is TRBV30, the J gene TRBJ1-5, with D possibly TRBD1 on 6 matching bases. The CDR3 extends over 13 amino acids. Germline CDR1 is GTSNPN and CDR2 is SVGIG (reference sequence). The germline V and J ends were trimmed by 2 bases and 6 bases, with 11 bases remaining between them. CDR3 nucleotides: TGTGCCTGGAGTATTCTCAGGGGTCAGCCCCAGCATTTT. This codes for CAWSILRGQPQHF.

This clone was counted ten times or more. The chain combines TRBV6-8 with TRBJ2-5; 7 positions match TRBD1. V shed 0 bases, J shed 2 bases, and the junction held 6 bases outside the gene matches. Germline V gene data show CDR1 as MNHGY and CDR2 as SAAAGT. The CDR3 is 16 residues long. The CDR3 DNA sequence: TGTGCCAGCAGTTACTCGTCGACAGGGAAACAAGAGACCCAGTACTTC. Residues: CASSYSSTGKQETQYF.

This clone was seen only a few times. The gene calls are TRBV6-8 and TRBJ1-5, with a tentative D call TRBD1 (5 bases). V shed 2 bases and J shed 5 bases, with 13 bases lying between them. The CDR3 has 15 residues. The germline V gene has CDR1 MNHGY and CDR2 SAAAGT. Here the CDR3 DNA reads TGTGCCAGCAGTTACGGGCGACAGTCCCATCAGCCCCAGCATTTT. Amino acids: CASSYGRQSHQPQHF.

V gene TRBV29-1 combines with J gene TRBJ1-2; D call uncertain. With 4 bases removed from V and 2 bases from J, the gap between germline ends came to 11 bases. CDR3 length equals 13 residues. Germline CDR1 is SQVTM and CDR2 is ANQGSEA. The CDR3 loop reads CSVGIDLNYGYTF. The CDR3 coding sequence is TGCAGCGTTGGAATCGATTTAAACTATGGCTACACCTTC.

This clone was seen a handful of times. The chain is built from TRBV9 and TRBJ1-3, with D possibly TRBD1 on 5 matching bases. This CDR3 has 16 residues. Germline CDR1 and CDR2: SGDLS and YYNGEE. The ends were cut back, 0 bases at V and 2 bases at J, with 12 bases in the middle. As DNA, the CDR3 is TGTGCCAGCAGCGTAGCTATGGGGGGAGCTGGAAACACCATATATTTT. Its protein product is CASSVAMGGAGNTIYF.

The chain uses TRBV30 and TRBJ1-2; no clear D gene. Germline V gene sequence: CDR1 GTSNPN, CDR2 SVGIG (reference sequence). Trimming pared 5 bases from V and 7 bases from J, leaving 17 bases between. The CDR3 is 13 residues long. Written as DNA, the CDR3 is TGTGCCTGGCGAGGTGGACCCGAGAGTGGCTACACCTTC. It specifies CAWRGGPESGYTF. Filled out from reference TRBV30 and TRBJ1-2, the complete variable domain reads SQTIHQWPATLVQPVGSPLSLECTVEGTSNPNLYWYRQAAGRGLQLLFYSVGIGQISSEVPQNLSASRPQDRQFILSSKKLLLSDSGFYLCAWRGGPESGYTFGSGTRLTVV.

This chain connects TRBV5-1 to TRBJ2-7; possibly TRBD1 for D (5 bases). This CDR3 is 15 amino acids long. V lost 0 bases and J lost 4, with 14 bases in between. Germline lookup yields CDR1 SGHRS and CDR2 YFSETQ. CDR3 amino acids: CASSLGGRTTYEQYF. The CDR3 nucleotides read TGCGCCAGCAGCTTGGGGGGCCGGACCACTTACGAGCAGTACTTC.

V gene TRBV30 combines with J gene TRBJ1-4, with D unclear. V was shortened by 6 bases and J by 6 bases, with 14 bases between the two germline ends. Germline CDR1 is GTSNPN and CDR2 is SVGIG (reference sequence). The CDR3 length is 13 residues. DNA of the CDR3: TGTGCCTGTGAGGTGGGGTGGGATGAAAAACTGTTTTTT. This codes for CACEVGWDEKLFF.

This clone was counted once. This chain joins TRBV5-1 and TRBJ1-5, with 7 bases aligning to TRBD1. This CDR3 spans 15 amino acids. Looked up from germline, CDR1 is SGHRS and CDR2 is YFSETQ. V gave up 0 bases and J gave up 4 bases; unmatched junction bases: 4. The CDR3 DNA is TGCGCCAGCAGCTTGGCGGGACAGACAAATCAGCCCCAGCATTTT. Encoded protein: CASSLAGQTNQPQHF.

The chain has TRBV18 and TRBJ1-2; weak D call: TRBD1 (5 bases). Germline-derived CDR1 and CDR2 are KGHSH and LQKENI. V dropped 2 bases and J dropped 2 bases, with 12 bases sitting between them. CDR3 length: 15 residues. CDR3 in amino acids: CASSPGGEVNYGYTF. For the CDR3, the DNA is TGTGCCAGCTCACCAGGGGGGGAAGTCAACTATGGCTACACCTTC.

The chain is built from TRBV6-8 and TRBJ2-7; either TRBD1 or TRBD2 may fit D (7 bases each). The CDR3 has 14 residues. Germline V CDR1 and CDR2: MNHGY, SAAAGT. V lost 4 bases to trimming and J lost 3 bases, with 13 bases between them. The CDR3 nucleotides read TGTGCCAGCAGTTCTCAGGGGGGGTTCTACGAGCAGTACTTC. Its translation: CASSSQGGFYEQYF.

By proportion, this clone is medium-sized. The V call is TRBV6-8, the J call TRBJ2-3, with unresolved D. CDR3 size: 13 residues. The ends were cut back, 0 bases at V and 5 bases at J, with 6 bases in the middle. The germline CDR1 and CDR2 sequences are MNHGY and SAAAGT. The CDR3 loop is CASSYSYRDTQYF. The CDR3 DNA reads TGTGCCAGCAGTTACTCCTACAGAGATACGCAGTATTTT.

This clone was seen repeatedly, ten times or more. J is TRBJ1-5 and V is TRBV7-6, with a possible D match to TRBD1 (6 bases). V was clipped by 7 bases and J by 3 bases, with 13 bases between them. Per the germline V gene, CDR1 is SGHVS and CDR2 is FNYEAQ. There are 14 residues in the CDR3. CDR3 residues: CASNPQGLNQPQHF. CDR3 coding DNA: TGTGCCAGCAACCCACAGGGACTCAATCAGCCCCAGCATTTT.

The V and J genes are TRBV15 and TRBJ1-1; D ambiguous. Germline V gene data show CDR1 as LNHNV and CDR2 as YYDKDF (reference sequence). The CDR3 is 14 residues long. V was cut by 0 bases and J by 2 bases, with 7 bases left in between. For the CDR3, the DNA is TGTGCCACCAGCAGAGAAGGCAGAAACACTGAAGCTTTCTTT. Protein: CATSREGRNTEAFF.